This T cell receptor beta chain was documented in a study of cytomegalovirus exposure and HLA in healthy donors. PCR primers comprised 60 Vbeta and 13 Jbeta primers. The repertoire was sequenced with immunoSEQ multiplex PCR; TCRdb's copy has only in-frame clones and lacks some. The table lists 180,000 or so clones, roughly four fifths of them singletons. The length of the CDR3 is 15 residues. The sample comprised PBMCs. The V gene is TRBV21-1, the J gene TRBJ2-1; the table's D call of TRBD2 was not tested on the DNA. TRBV21-1 is recorded as a pseudogene. The receptor was isolated from a woman in her 30s in good health and CMV-seropositive. CDR3 protein: CASSEERTSAQYRFF. In DNA, the CDR3 is TGTGCCAGCAGCGAAGAAAGGACTAGCGCCCAATATCGGTTCTTC.